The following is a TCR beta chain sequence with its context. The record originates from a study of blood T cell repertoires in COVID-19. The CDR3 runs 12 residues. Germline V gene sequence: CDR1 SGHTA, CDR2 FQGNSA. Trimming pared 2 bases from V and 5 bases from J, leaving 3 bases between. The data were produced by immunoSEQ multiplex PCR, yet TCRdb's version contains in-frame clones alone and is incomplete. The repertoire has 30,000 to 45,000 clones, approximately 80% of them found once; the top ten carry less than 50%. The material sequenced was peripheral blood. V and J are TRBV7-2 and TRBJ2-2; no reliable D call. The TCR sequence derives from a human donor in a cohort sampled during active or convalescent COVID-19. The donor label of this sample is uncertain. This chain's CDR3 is CASSLHTGELFF. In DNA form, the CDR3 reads TGTGCCAGCAGCTTACATACCGGGGAGCTGTTTTTT.